A single count supports the clone carrying this TCR beta chain. Antigen: not known. This tumor tissue came from a pretreatment baseline collection. The CDR3 length is 17 residues. V gave up 2 bases and J gave up 0 bases, with 14 bases separating them. Germline V CDR1 and CDR2: KGHSH, LQKENI. The sample comes from a study of circulating tumor DNA in untreated peripheral T-cell lymphoma. Study-wide results and limits: Tumor-specific clonotypes were found in 60% to 85% of patients.

Sequenced by immunoSEQ multiplex PCR; TCRdb stores in-frame clones only, minus some. The table has around 6,000 clones, less than 70% seen once. The receptor's source is a human donor with peripheral T-cell lymphoma. The chain joins TRBV18 to TRBJ2-1, with D perhaps matching TRBD1 or TRBD2 (5 bases each). The sequencing sample was made of tumor tissue. CDR3 DNA: TGTGCCAGCTCACCAGGAGGCCACGGGACCTCCTACAATGAGCAGTTCTTC. This translates into CASSPGGHGTSYNEQFF.